Listed here are 16 T cell receptor beta chains from one sample, sequenced in a study of early T cells in non-severe SARS-CoV-2 infection. One entry per CDR3 protein results from TCRdb running MiXCR on the 5' RACE reads. The sample gives 35,000 to 45,000 distinct CDR3 sequences, 5% to 6.5% of which show up once; about 7.8% is in the top ten. The sequences come from whole blood, collected at baseline. Every receptor here comes from an adult who was a healthcare worker with PCR-confirmed SARS-CoV-2 infection or an uninfected control (not recorded which).

This clonotype has at least ten counts. The chain carries TRBV20-1 and TRBJ1-1; D gene uncertain. Germline CDR1 DFQATT, CDR2 SNEGSKA (reference sequence). The germline V and J ends were trimmed by 2 bases and 4 bases, with 11 bases remaining between them. The CDR3 runs 13 residues. In nucleotides, the CDR3 is TGCAGTGCTAGACTAGGCGCGGGCACTGAAGCTTTCTTT. Translated: CSARLGAGTEAFF.

This clonotype was counted at least ten times. CDR3 sequence: CASTPGTGVATQYF. The DNA for the CDR3 is TGCGCCAGCACCCCCGGGACAGGGGTTGCTACGCAGTATTTT. The chain carries TRBV5-1 and TRBJ2-3; TRBD1 agrees at 10 bases. Germline CDR1 reads SGHRS; CDR2 reads YFSETQ. The V gene end was trimmed by 6 bases and the J gene end by 8 bases; junction bases not matched to a gene: 9. This CDR3 is 14 amino acids long.

This clonotype was detected ten times or more. The V call is TRBV5-4, the J call TRBJ2-2; 10 nucleotides line up with TRBD2. The CDR3 has 15 amino acids. The V gene end was trimmed by 4 bases and the J gene end by 3 bases; junction bases not matched to a gene: 3. Germline assignment: CDR1 SGHNT and CDR2 YYREEE (reference sequence). Here the CDR3 reads CASSPSGGYTGELFF. The CDR3 DNA reads as TGTGCCAGCAGCCCTAGCGGGGGCTACACCGGGGAGCTGTTTTTT.

In this sample, this clonotype turned up many times. This sequence joins TRBV18 and TRBJ2-7; D uncertain. The CDR3 has 13 residues. Germline CDR1 reads KGHSH; CDR2 reads LQKENI. V dropped 5 bases and J dropped 2 bases, with 10 bases sitting between them. The CDR3 DNA follows: TGTGCCAGCTCATTTGGTTACCCCTACGAGCAGTACTTC. Residues: CASSFGYPYEQYF.

Many counts were recorded for this clonotype. The chain combines TRBV12-3 or TRBV12-4 with TRBJ2-7, with 8 bases lining up with TRBD1. This CDR3 contains 15 residues. V lost 7 bases to trimming and J lost 3 bases; unmatched junction nucleotides: 11. CDR3 region: CASTDRTDRVYEQYF. The CDR3, as DNA: TGTGCCAGCACCGACCGGACGGACAGGGTCTACGAGCAGTACTTC.

There are a few counts of this clonotype. The chain employs TRBV11-2 and TRBJ2-2; TRBD1 or TRBD2 may be the D gene (5 bases each). The CDR3 extends over 17 amino acids. CDR1 and CDR2 from the germline V gene are SGHAT and FQNNGV. The germline V and J ends were trimmed by 1 base and 4 bases, with 16 bases remaining between them. CDR3 sequence: CASSLARGKGPTGELFF. The CDR3 DNA follows: TGTGCCAGCAGCTTAGCCCGGGGAAAGGGGCCCACCGGGGAGCTGTTTTTT.

CDR3 region: CASSPTGFDSPLHF. The CDR3, as DNA: TGTGCCAGCTCACCTACAGGGTTTGACTCACCCCTCCACTTT. This chain uses TRBV18 with TRBJ1-6; D might be TRBD1 (6 bases). Trimming removed 3 bases from V and 10 bases from J, with 13 bases in between. Germline V gives CDR1 KGHSH, CDR2 LQKENI. The CDR3 extends over 14 amino acids.

Points on this clonotype: Since the CDR3 does not end with the conserved phenylalanine or tryptophan, this likely comes from a read error. V gene TRBV6-2 or TRBV6-3 combines with J gene TRBJ1-1, with D perhaps matching TRBD1 (5 bases). Trimming removed 2 bases from V and 2 bases from J, with 12 bases in between. The CDR3 consists of 15 residues. The germline gives CDR1 MNHEY, CDR2 SVGEGT. The CDR3 protein is CASSYGTPGNTEAFS. Here the CDR3 DNA reads TGTGCCAGCAGTTACGGGACCCCAGGCAACACTGAAGCTTTCTCT.

The sample holds many counts of this clonotype. The V and J genes are TRBV20-1 and TRBJ2-1, with D tentatively TRBD1 (5 bases). The CDR3 is 16 amino acids. Germline V gene lookup returns CDR1 DFQATT and CDR2 SNEGSKA (reference sequence). V was shortened by 0 bases and J by 0 bases, with 12 bases between the two germline ends. This CDR3 is CSARDRGMSSYNEQFF. In DNA form, the CDR3 reads TGCAGTGCTAGAGATAGGGGAATGAGCTCCTACAATGAGCAGTTCTTC.

This clonotype was counted at least ten times. The gene calls are TRBV18 and TRBJ1-1; 10 bases are a match to TRBD1. Germline V gives CDR1 KGHSH, CDR2 LQKENI. The V gene end was trimmed by 4 bases and the J gene end by 6 bases; junction bases not matched to a gene: 11. The CDR3 is 16 amino acids. Here the CDR3 reads CASSRDRGLEASEAFF. The CDR3 DNA is TGTGCCAGCTCACGGGACAGGGGCCTCGAAGCCTCTGAAGCTTTCTTT.

This clonotype has just a few counts. The rearrangement joins TRBV7-6 to TRBJ2-5, with no clear D. V dropped 3 bases and J dropped 3 bases, with 5 bases sitting between them. The CDR3 extends over 12 amino acids. CDR1 and CDR2 from the germline V gene are SGHVS and FNYEAQ. This CDR3 reads CASSFSKETQYF. The CDR3 DNA follows: TGTGCCAGCAGCTTCAGTAAAGAGACCCAGTACTTC.

J is TRBJ2-7 and V is TRBV18; 13 nucleotides line up with TRBD2. V dropped 3 bases and J dropped 7; count of bases not matched to a gene: 6. The CDR3 totals 15 residues. Germline V gene lookup returns CDR1 KGHSH and CDR2 LQKENI. This CDR3 is CASSPLGLAGEEQYF. Written as DNA, the CDR3 is TGTGCCAGCTCACCCCTCGGACTAGCGGGGGAGGAGCAGTACTTC.

This clonotype came up many times. The rearrangement uses TRBV7-3 and TRBJ2-2, with 9 bases matching TRBD1. The germline gives CDR1 SGHTA, CDR2 FQGTGA. The ends lost 3 bases at V and 1 base at J; junction bases unmatched: 6. The CDR3 spans 17 residues. The CDR3 region has the DNA TGTGCCAGCAGCTTTCTCCGGGACAGGGTGAACACCGGGGAGCTGTTTTTT. Residues: CASSFLRDRVNTGELFF.

The chain links TRBV7-2 to TRBJ1-1; no clear D. There are 13 residues in the CDR3. With 4 bases removed from V and 0 bases from J, the gap between germline ends came to 6 bases. Germline V gives CDR1 SGHTA, CDR2 FQGNSA. The CDR3 DNA reads as TGTGCCAGCAGCTGGCAAGTGAACACTGAAGCTTTCTTT. Translated: CASSWQVNTEAFF.

V gene TRBV28 combines with J gene TRBJ1-6; 7 bases agree with TRBD1. The V gene's germline CDR1 is MDHEN and CDR2 SYDVKM. The CDR3 has 16 residues. Trimming removed 4 bases from V and 9 bases from J; junction bases left unmatched: 12. CDR3 residues: CASSSPIQGRVSPLHF. The CDR3, as DNA: TGTGCCAGCAGTTCCCCAATACAGGGGAGGGTTTCACCCCTCCACTTT.

This clonotype was counted at least ten times. The V gene is TRBV28, the J gene TRBJ2-7, with TRBD2 matching over 7 bases. CDR3 length: 13 residues. After removal of 5 bases from V and 3 bases from J, the junction contained 4 bases not matched to a gene. Germline V gene data show CDR1 as MDHEN and CDR2 as SYDVKM. This CDR3 is CASSAGRVYEQYF. The CDR3 DNA reads as TGTGCCAGCAGTGCGGGGAGGGTCTACGAGCAGTACTTC.